The 27 T cell receptor beta chains reported below all come from one sample, sequenced in a study of identical twins. TCRdb itself ran the 5' RACE reads through MiXCR, one entry per CDR3 protein. The data contain about 520,000 distinct CDR3 sequences, less than 25% of them singletons. The same sample was also studied in work on T cells expressing NK-cell markers.

The sample taken for sequencing was CD4+ T cells sorted from blood. These TCRs come from a young woman in good health.

CDR3 bases: TGTGCCAGCAGCACACAGGGCAGCTCCCCCTACGAGCAGTACTTC. Translation gives CASSTQGSSPYEQYF. The rearrangement joins TRBV21-1 to TRBJ2-7; TRBD1 was called by the table and not checked on the DNA. TRBV21-1 is a pseudogene segment. This CDR3 has 15 amino acids.

This clonotype occurred a few times. The chain has TRBV11-2 and TRBJ2-2; perhaps TRBD1 as D (5 bases). V lost 3 bases and J lost 7, with 18 bases in between. The CDR3 runs 16 residues. Germline V gene lookup returns CDR1 SGHAT and CDR2 FQNNGV. The chain's CDR3 is CASSFPWGRGGGELFF. The CDR3 nucleotides are TGTGCCAGCAGCTTCCCCTGGGGCAGAGGCGGCGGGGAGCTGTTTTTT.

The chain couples TRBV25-1 to TRBJ1-1, with D possibly being TRBD1 (6 bases). CDR3 length: 14 amino acids. The ends were cut back, 4 bases at V and 0 bases at J, with 9 bases in the middle. Germline V gene lookup returns CDR1 MGHDK and CDR2 SYGVNS. Here the CDR3 reads CASSAGQMNTEAFF. The CDR3 bases are TGTGCCAGCAGTGCCGGACAGATGAACACTGAAGCTTTCTTT.

The chain couples TRBV27 to TRBJ2-7; D is undetermined. Germline loops: CDR1 MNHEY, CDR2 SMNVEV (reference sequence). With 5 bases removed from V and 6 bases from J, the gap between germline ends came to 11 bases. The CDR3 loop spans 12 amino acids. In DNA, the CDR3 is TGTGCCAGCAGTCTCCGGAGTGGCGAGCAGTACTTC. Protein: CASSLRSGEQYF.

This clonotype appeared a few times. The chain is built from TRBV5-1 and TRBJ2-7; a possible D gene is TRBD2 (5 bases). V lost 4 bases and J 6 bases, leaving 14 bases between the germline ends. The CDR3 extends over 13 amino acids. Looked up from germline, CDR1 is SGHRS and CDR2 is YFSETQ. The CDR3 nucleotides are TGCGCCAGCAGCCCAACTAGTCGCGTCGAGCAGTACTTC. This encodes CASSPTSRVEQYF. Looking up the rest from reference TRBV5-1 and TRBJ2-7 gives the full variable domain: KAGVTQTPRYLIKTRGQQVTLSCSPISGHRSVSWYQQTPGQGLQFLFEYFSETQRNKGNFPGRFSGRQFSNSRSEMNVSTLELGDSALYLCASSPTSRVEQYFGPGTRLTVT.

CDR3 sequence: CSVDGKLVNTEAFF. The CDR3 DNA follows: TGCAGCGTTGATGGCAAGCTTGTGAACACTGAAGCTTTCTTT. The chain links TRBV29-1 to TRBJ1-1; unclear D gene. The CDR3 sequence is 14 residues long. Germline V gives CDR1 SQVTM, CDR2 ANQGSEA. The V end lost 3 bases, the J end lost 0 bases, and 11 bases lay between the germline ends.

This clonotype was found a few times. One end of the junction fails to match germline, which may point to a read error. The V call is TRBV29-1, the J call TRBJ1-2, with 8 bases matching TRBD1. The CDR3 extends over 12 amino acids. Germline V gene sequence: CDR1 SQVTM, CDR2 ANQGSEA. The DNA of the CDR3 is TGCAGCGGGGGACAGGTTAACGATGGCTACACCTTC. The encoded protein is CSGGQVNDGYTF.

V and J are TRBV6-2 or TRBV6-3 and TRBJ1-6, with D uncertain. The CDR3 sequence is 14 residues long. The V and J ends lost 5 bases and 8 bases respectively, with 13 bases between them. CDR1 is MNHEY and CDR2 is SVGEGT in the germline V gene. The CDR3 nucleotides are TGTGCCAGCAGTGGCCACCAGCGTGATTCACCCCTCCACTTT. As protein: CASSGHQRDSPLHF.

This clonotype was counted only a few times. This chain links TRBV6-2 or TRBV6-3 with TRBJ2-1; 7 bases match TRBD2. Germline V CDR1 and CDR2: MNHEY, SVGEGT. The J segment lost 3 bases and the V segment lost 3 bases, leaving 8 bases of the junction unmatched. The CDR3 runs 16 residues. For the CDR3, the DNA is TGTGCCAGCAGTTATCGGCCTAGCGGCCTCTACAATGAGCAGTTCTTC. Amino acids: CASSYRPSGLYNEQFF.

The rearrangement uses TRBV7-3 and TRBJ2-1; 9 bases fit TRBD1. J lost 9 bases, V lost 5 bases, and 11 bases had no gene match. The CDR3 contains 15 residues. Germline V gene data show CDR1 as SGHTA and CDR2 as FQGTGA. The CDR3 region has the DNA TGTGCCAGCAGCCGACAAAAAGGACAGGGGATTGAGCAGTTCTTC. Its protein is CASSRQKGQGIEQFF.

This rearrangement joins TRBV24-1 to TRBJ2-2; TRBD2 agrees at 10 bases. V shed 2 bases, J shed 3 bases, and the junction held 5 bases outside the gene matches. Germline lookup yields CDR1 KGHDR and CDR2 SFDVKD. This CDR3 region has 17 residues. CDR3 residues: CATSDSKRGGYTGELFF. Here the CDR3 DNA reads TGTGCCACCAGTGATTCCAAGCGGGGGGGCTACACCGGGGAGCTGTTTTTT.

V is TRBV20-1 and J is TRBJ2-1, with D unresolved. From germline, CDR1 is DFQATT and CDR2 SNEGSKA (reference sequence). V gave up 3 bases and J gave up 12 bases, with 12 bases separating them. This CDR3 is built from 11 residues. The CDR3 DNA reads TGCAGTGCTAGTTTCCGGCTGGGGCAGTTCTTC. Its translation is CSASFRLGQFF.

The chain has TRBV6-5 and TRBJ2-7; 12 bases are a match to TRBD2. From germline, CDR1 is MNHEY and CDR2 SVGAGI. V gave up 4 bases and J gave up 7 bases; unmatched junction bases: 11. The CDR3 has 16 amino acids. CDR3 DNA sequence: TGTGCCAGCAGTTCCCCCCGGACTAGCGGGACCTTAGAGCAGTACTTC. As protein: CASSSPRTSGTLEQYF.

This clonotype was recorded a few times. This sequence joins TRBV7-9 and TRBJ2-7, with 7 bases that match TRBD2. The trim removed 6 bases at V and 1 base at J, leaving 9 bases unmatched. Germline loops: CDR1 SEHNR, CDR2 FQNEAQ (reference sequence). The CDR3 is 15 amino acids. CDR3 loop: CASRKGGGRSYEQYF. CDR3 nucleotides: TGTGCCAGCAGGAAAGGCGGGGGTCGGTCCTACGAGCAGTACTTC.

This clonotype was recorded a few times. V usage is TRBV6-2 or TRBV6-3 and J usage is TRBJ2-1, with D uncertain. Germline CDR1 MNHEY, CDR2 SVGEGT. Trimming shortened V by 6 bases and J by 5 bases, and 14 bases separated the two germline ends. The CDR3 extends over 14 amino acids. CDR3 bases: TGTGCCAGCAGGGTCCGAACGACCCACAATGAGCAGTTCTTC. This gives the protein CASRVRTTHNEQFF.

At least ten counts were recorded for this clonotype. CDR3 nucleotides: TGCAGCGCCGTCCACAGCTCCTACAATGAGCAGTTCTTC. Protein product: CSAVHSSYNEQFF. The chain is built from TRBV29-1 and TRBJ2-1, with D unclear. This CDR3 contains 13 residues. Trimming pared 7 bases from V and 0 bases from J, leaving 10 bases between. CDR1 is SQVTM, CDR2 ANQGSEA, per germline.

This clonotype was detected ten times or more. The chain uses TRBV4-3 and TRBJ2-5; D call uncertain. The CDR3 is made up of 13 amino acids. Germline V gene sequence: CDR1 LGHNA, CDR2 YSLEER. With 4 bases removed from V and 5 bases from J, the gap between germline ends came to 11 bases. In DNA, the CDR3 is TGCGCCAGCAGCCTCCGGGTTTGGGAGACCCAGTACTTC. This translates into CASSLRVWETQYF.

The sample holds a few counts of this clonotype. The chain employs TRBV12-3 or TRBV12-4 and TRBJ2-1, with 7 bases identical to TRBD1. This CDR3 comprises 15 residues. Trimming took 1 base from V and 4 from J; bases not matched to a gene: 4. CDR3: CASSLDGTEYNEQFF. CDR3 DNA: TGTGCCAGCAGTTTAGATGGGACAGAATACAATGAGCAGTTCTTC.

This clonotype was seen a few times. CDR3 sequence (DNA): TGTGCCAGCAGTTCCCAGGGCGGGGCGGAAACAGATACGCAGTATTTT. Its protein product is CASSSQGGAETDTQYF. The chain is built from TRBV6-5 and TRBJ2-3, with D possibly being TRBD2 (6 bases). CDR1 is MNHEY and CDR2 is SVGAGI in the germline V gene. V lost 4 bases and J lost 3, with 17 bases in between. This CDR3 region has 16 residues.

This clonotype was counted only a few times. This chain connects TRBV12-3 or TRBV12-4 to TRBJ1-2, with D possibly being TRBD1 (6 bases). This CDR3 is 13 amino acids long. V dropped 6 bases and J dropped 8 bases, with 16 bases sitting between them. The CDR3 loop reads CASRPTEGGGYTF. The DNA for the CDR3 is TGTGCCAGCAGACCCACTGAGGGGGGGGGCTACACCTTC.

The rearrangement links TRBV10-3 to TRBJ1-2; 8 bases are a match to TRBD1. Germline CDR1 is ENHRY and CDR2 is SYGVKD. This CDR3 is built from 11 residues. V shed 6 bases, J shed 8 bases, and the junction held 2 bases outside the gene matches. The CDR3 region has the DNA TGTGCCATCAGAGGGACAGGAGGCTACACCTTC. Translation: CAIRGTGGYTF.

The rearrangement uses TRBV5-1 and TRBJ2-7; TRBD2 agrees at 9 bases. V lost 4 bases to trimming and J lost 4 bases; unmatched junction nucleotides: 12. CDR3 size: 16 residues. From germline, CDR1 is SGHRS and CDR2 YFSETQ. The CDR3 region is CASSPGSAGGPYEQYF. CDR3 coding DNA: TGCGCCAGCAGCCCAGGGTCGGCGGGAGGGCCTTACGAGCAGTACTTC.

The genes are TRBV7-9 and TRBJ2-2, with D tentatively TRBD2 (6 bases). The CDR3 is made up of 15 amino acids. V was trimmed by 11 bases and J by 2 bases, leaving 18 bases between them. Germline assignment: CDR1 SEHNR and CDR2 FQNEAQ (reference sequence). CDR3 in amino acids: CAFVRRDGNTGELFF. CDR3 nucleotides: TGTGCCTTCGTACGGCGGGACGGCAACACCGGGGAGCTGTTTTTT.

The sample holds a few counts of this clonotype. The genes are TRBV25-1 and TRBJ2-1; D not certain. The CDR3 is 11 amino acids. CDR1 and CDR2 (germline): MGHDK, SYGVNS. V lost 6 bases and J lost 10, with 10 bases in between. Written as DNA, the CDR3 is TGTGCCAGCAGGGAAGACGGGGAGCAGTTCTTC. As protein: CASREDGEQFF.

The table lists this clonotype with a count of one. This rearrangement joins TRBV23-1 to TRBJ2-3; TRBD1 aligns across 8 bases. TRBV23-1 is marked as an open reading frame, function uncertain. The CDR3 contains 16 residues. V gave up 8 bases and J gave up 3 bases; unmatched junction bases: 13. CDR3 in DNA: TGCGCCAGCGAAGTCGACCGGCAGGGGGCGACAGATACGCAGTATTTT. It yields the protein CASEVDRQGATDTQYF.

This clonotype occurred a few times. The rearrangement joins TRBV20-1 to TRBJ1-5; D might be TRBD1 (5 bases). V dropped 7 bases and J dropped 2 bases, with 12 bases sitting between them. The CDR3 covers 13 residues. Germline CDR1 reads DFQATT; CDR2 reads SNEGSKA (reference sequence). CDR3 loop: CSVSGHGNQPQHF. The CDR3 nucleotides read TGCAGTGTTTCCGGACATGGCAATCAGCCCCAGCATTTT.

DNA for the CDR3: TGTGCCAGCAGAACCCCTCAGGGGGGTTCGAACACCGGGGAGCTGTTTTTT. Its protein is CASRTPQGGSNTGELFF. The genes are TRBV28 and TRBJ2-2; D perhaps matches TRBD1 (7 bases). The V and J ends lost 6 bases and 0 bases respectively, with 17 bases between them. Germline V CDR1 and CDR2: MDHEN, SYDVKM. CDR3 length: 17 residues. The full variable domain, rest sourced from reference TRBV28 and TRBJ2-2, is DVKVTQSSRYLVKRTGEKVFLECVQDMDHENMFWYRQDPGLGLRLIYFSYDVKMKEKGDIPEGYSVSREKKERFSLILESASTNQTSMYLCASRTPQGGSNTGELFFGEGSRLTVL.